The T cell receptor (beta chain) under discussion was sequenced for a study of blood T cell repertoires in COVID-19. The wider study: Sample material is recorded as cDNA or gDNA derived from T cells, B-cell-depleted T cells, or PBMCs.

The table came from immunoSEQ multiplex PCR; TCRdb's copy has only in-frame clones and leaves some out. The sample lists about 160,000 clones; roughly four fifths were seen once. Trimming removed 6 bases from V and 3 bases from J, with 18 bases in between. In germline, CDR1 is KGHSH, CDR2 LQKENI. CDR3 length: 15 amino acids. The specimen was peripheral blood. This clonotype was sampled from a woman older than 75 with acute or convalescent COVID-19. J is TRBJ2-7 and V is TRBV18; D is unclear. CDR3 protein: CASSDIHLAHYEQYF. CDR3 sequence (DNA): TGTGCCAGCTCCGACATACACCTTGCTCACTACGAGCAGTACTTC.